This is a list of T cell receptor beta chains from one sample in a study of OX40 agonist ivuxolimab in advanced cancers. Profiling relied on immunoSEQ multiplex PCR, and the TCRdb table lists in-frame clones only, not all of them. Here the sample spans about 50,000 clones, over 90% being singletons. Sequenced material: CD4+ or CD8+ T cells sorted from blood, taken in a trial of the OX40 agonist ivuxolimab. These receptors were collected from an adult with an advanced solid tumor such as melanoma, head and neck, liver or kidney cancer. CDR3s include the opening cysteine and the closing phenylalanine or tryptophan. Each record gives: D gene, V gene, clone size, J gene, CDR3 DNA, CDR3 protein. D genes are given only for firm matches. Rows may omit the clone size; those that give it use once, few, many or a size class.

TRBD1,TRBV29-1,.,TRBJ1-1,TGCAGCGTGACAGGGAGGGATGCTGAAGCTTTCTTT,CSVTGRDAEAFF
.,TRBV11-2,.,TRBJ2-7,TGTGCCAGCAGCTTCCGGGGGCGTACTGTCGAGCAGTACTTC,CASSFRGRTVEQYF
.,TRBV13,.,TRBJ2-2,TGTGCCAGCAGTTTCCCGACAGAGAACACCGGGGAGCTGTTTTTT,CASSFPTENTGELFF
TRBD2,TRBV7-9,.,TRBJ2-7,TGTGCCAGCAGCTTAGAGGGAGCGGGGGAGCAGTACTTC,CASSLEGAGEQYF
TRBD1,TRBV2,.,TRBJ1-5,TGTGCCAGCAGTGAAGTAAGAGCAGGGGGTCAGCCCCAGCATTTT,CASSEVRAGGQPQHF
TRBD2,TRBV7-9,.,TRBJ2-1,TGTGCCAGCAGCTTCCGAGCGGGAGGCGACGATGAGCAGTTCTTC,CASSFRAGGDDEQFF
TRBD2,TRBV25-1,.,TRBJ2-1,TGTGCCAGCTCCTTGGGACTAGCGGAGTACAATGAGCAGTTCTTC,CASSLGLAEYNEQFF
TRBD2,TRBV28,.,TRBJ2-1,TGTGCCAGCAGCTCACTAGCGGGAGGGTACAATGAGCAGTTCTTC,CASSSLAGGYNEQFF
TRBD2,TRBV5-1,once,TRBJ2-5,TGCGCCAGCAGCTTGTGGGGTTCTAGCGGGAGGAAAGAGACCCAGTACTTC,CASSLWGSSGRKETQYF
TRBD2,TRBV13,.,TRBJ2-5,TGTGCCAGCAGCCTAACCTCTGAGCGGGAGGGCTCAGAGACCCAGTACTTC,CASSLTSEREGSETQYF
TRBD1,TRBV2,.,TRBJ2-5,TGTGCCAGCAGTGAACCGGGACAGGGCAGCAAAGAGACCCAGTACTTC,CASSEPGQGSKETQYF
.,TRBV11-2,.,TRBJ1-2,TGTGCCAGCAGCGGAATGGGTGCCCCATACGGGACACACTATGGCTACACCTTC,CASSGMGAPYGTHYGYTF
TRBD1,TRBV4-3,.,TRBJ1-1,TGCGCCAGCAGCCAACTCAGACAGGGAGAAACTGAAGCTTTCTTT,CASSQLRQGETEAFF
TRBD1,TRBV13,.,TRBJ1-2,TGTGCCAGCAGCATCGGACAGGTTTACGGCTACACCTTC,CASSIGQVYGYTF
TRBD2,TRBV4-3,.,TRBJ2-5,TGCGCCAGCAGCCAAACCCCTAGCGGGAGGGCCGGGGAGACCCAGTACTTC,CASSQTPSGRAGETQYF
TRBD1,TRBV19,once,TRBJ2-7,TGTGCCAGTAGTCCAGGGGGAGTAGGGTTCCACGAGCAGTACTTC,CASSPGGVGFHEQYF
.,TRBV7-6,once,TRBJ1-4,TGTGCCAGCAGCTCTAACTACCGGGGTGAAAAACTGTTTTTT,CASSSNYRGEKLFF
.,TRBV19,.,TRBJ2-1,TGTGCCAGTAGTATAGGGCAATACAATGAGCAGTTCTTC,CASSIGQYNEQFF
.,TRBV28,.,TRBJ2-3,TGTGCCAGCAGTTTAGAGGATACGCAGTATTTT,CASSLEDTQYF
TRBD1,TRBV25-1,.,TRBJ2-5,TGTGCCAGCAGTGAAGGGGACAGGGGGTGGGAGACCCAGTACTTC,CASSEGDRGWETQYF
.,TRBV5-1,.,TRBJ2-7,TGCGCCAGCAGCTTGGAGGAGGGGTCGGGCTACGAGCAGTACTTC,CASSLEEGSGYEQYF
TRBD2,TRBV15,once,TRBJ2-2,TGTGCCACCAGCAGAGATCTAATAGGCGGGAGGGACTCAACCGGGGAGCTGTTTTTT,CATSRDLIGGRDSTGELFF
.,TRBV2,.,TRBJ1-3,TGTGCCAGCAGTGGAGGGGATTCTGGAAACACCATATATTTT,CASSGGDSGNTIYF
.,TRBV15,.,TRBJ2-1,TGTGCCACCAGCAGTCCCTCCAATGAGCAGTTCTTC,CATSSPSNEQFF
.,TRBV5-8,.,TRBJ2-3,TGTGCCAGCAGCTTTGGGGTGAGCACAGATACGCAGTATTTT,CASSFGVSTDTQYF
.,TRBV28,.,TRBJ2-7,TGTGCCAGCAGTTTGCCCGGGGGCCTCGGGTACGAGCAGTACTTC,CASSLPGGLGYEQYF
TRBD1,TRBV28,.,TRBJ2-7,TGTGCCAGCAGGGCCGTAGGACAGGGAAACGAGCAGTACTTC,CASRAVGQGNEQYF
.,TRBV10-2,few,TRBJ1-5,TGCGCCAGCAGTGATAATTCTTACCAGCCCCAGCATTTT,CASSDNSYQPQHF
.,TRBV21-1,.,TRBJ2-7,TGTGCCAGCAGTCGGGCCTTGAACTACGAGCAGTACTTC,CASSRALNYEQYF
TRBD1,TRBV4-2,.,TRBJ2-1,TGTGCCAGCAGCCTAGGACAGGGGGCTCCAGATGAGCAGTTCTTC,CASSLGQGAPDEQFF
.,TRBV27,once,TRBJ2-7,TGTGCCAGCAGTATTAGCACCGGGGGCTACGAGCAGTACTTC,CASSISTGGYEQYF
.,TRBV7-3,.,TRBJ2-7,TGTGCCAGCAGCTTAGAACGGGTCTACGAGCAGTACTTC,CASSLERVYEQYF
TRBD2,TRBV28,.,TRBJ2-1,TGTGCCAGCAGTCTTCGACTAGCGGGTTCATTGGATTTTTACCATGAGCAGTTCTTC,CASSLRLAGSLDFYHEQFF
TRBD2,TRBV30,.,TRBJ2-7,TGTGCCTGGTGTTTAGCGGGAGTGGGCGAGCAGTACTTC,CAWCLAGVGEQYF
TRBD1,TRBV4-3,.,TRBJ2-4,TGCGCCAGCAGCCAAGAGACGACAGGGGGCTCTCTAGCCAAAAACATTCAGTACTTC,CASSQETTGGSLAKNIQYF
.,TRBV5-4,.,TRBJ2-1,TGTGCCAGCAGCCATAACGGAAACATTTACAATGAGCAGTTCTTC,CASSHNGNIYNEQFF
.,TRBV15,.,TRBJ1-4,TGTGCCACCAGCAGGTCCAGGGGACACGAAAAACTGTTTTTT,CATSRSRGHEKLFF
.,TRBV5-4,.,TRBJ2-2,TGTGCCAGCAGCTCCGGCAGGGAAGGGGCCGGGGAGCTGTTTTTT,CASSSGREGAGELFF
TRBD1,TRBV4-3,.,TRBJ1-5,TGCGCCAGCAGCCAAGCCGAGTACGGACAGGGTGGCAATCAGCCCCAGCATTTT,CASSQAEYGQGGNQPQHF
TRBD1,TRBV29-1,few,TRBJ1-2,TGCAGCGTGTTACAGGGGGGTGGCTACACCTTC,CSVLQGGGYTF